This is a list of T cell receptor beta chains from one sample in a study of T cells in Graves' hyperthyroidism and ophthalmopathy. TCRdb processed the multiplex PCR reads anew with MiXCR; each CDR3 protein has one entry. This table holds roughly 500,000 distinct CDR3 sequences, more than 11% found once. The sample consisted of blood. All receptors come from a woman aged 25 to 45 with Graves' hyperthyroidism that later progressed to Graves' ophthalmopathy. Each CDR3 is given without its conserved first and last residue.

v_call: TRBV12-3/TRBV12-4
j_call: TRBJ2-7
cdr3_aa: ASSLLAGGAVHEQY

v_call: TRBV2
j_call: TRBJ1-1
cdr3_aa: ASSREGGAF

v_call: TRBV2
j_call: TRBJ2-1
cdr3_aa: ASSVFSGSYNEQF

v_call: TRBV6-1
j_call: TRBJ1-6
cdr3_aa: ASSPGQDNSPLH

v_call: TRBV7-9
j_call: TRBJ2-7
cdr3_aa: ASSRLLPYEQY

v_call: TRBV28
j_call: TRBJ1-5
cdr3_aa: ASSGNQPQH

v_call: TRBV4-2
j_call: TRBJ2-5
cdr3_aa: ASSQDLRGRETQY

v_call: TRBV30
j_call: TRBJ1-3
cdr3_aa: AWSVEGNTIY

v_call: TRBV6-1
j_call: TRBJ2-1
cdr3_aa: ASRTLAGGNYNEQF

v_call: TRBV27
j_call: TRBJ2-3
cdr3_aa: ASSLSILAGVVDTQY

v_call: TRBV11-2
j_call: TRBJ2-7
cdr3_aa: ASSLGLAVFYEQY

v_call: TRBV12-3/TRBV12-4
j_call: TRBJ2-1
cdr3_aa: ASSPGVAGGPWTGNEQF

v_call: TRBV20-1
j_call: TRBJ2-7
cdr3_aa: SARDSVYSGSSYEQY

v_call: TRBV29-1
j_call: TRBJ2-7
cdr3_aa: SGARGGGYEQY

v_call: TRBV6-1
j_call: TRBJ2-2
cdr3_aa: ASTPRTPGTGELF

v_call: TRBV19
j_call: TRBJ2-1
cdr3_aa: ASSPGREIYNEQF

v_call: TRBV3-1
j_call: TRBJ2-3
cdr3_aa: ASSQDLGGDTQY

v_call: TRBV12-3/TRBV12-4
j_call: TRBJ2-1
cdr3_aa: ASSLFLETGDGQF

v_call: TRBV3-1
j_call: TRBJ1-1
cdr3_aa: ASSQALWRVTEAF

v_call: TRBV24-1
j_call: TRBJ1-5
cdr3_aa: ATSDYRERQPQH

v_call: TRBV6-1
j_call: TRBJ2-7
cdr3_aa: ASSPTGQPYEQY

v_call: TRBV12-3/TRBV12-4
j_call: TRBJ1-2
cdr3_aa: ASSWLAGGNYGYT

v_call: TRBV19
j_call: TRBJ2-1
cdr3_aa: ASSIPYNEQF

v_call: TRBV11-2
j_call: TRBJ2-1
cdr3_aa: ASSLRVGPRSSYNEQF

v_call: TRBV24-1
j_call: TRBJ2-5
cdr3_aa: ATSDPGQSQEAQY

v_call: TRBV12-3/TRBV12-4
j_call: TRBJ1-2
cdr3_aa: AGSGTAPYYGYT

v_call: TRBV25-1
j_call: TRBJ2-1
cdr3_aa: ASSGLGLADSYNEQF

v_call: TRBV6-2/TRBV6-3
j_call: TRBJ1-1
cdr3_aa: ASSLGGNTETF

v_call: TRBV25-1
j_call: TRBJ1-2
cdr3_aa: ASRGWGENYGYT

v_call: TRBV30
j_call: TRBJ2-1
cdr3_aa: AWEFGTGGNEQF

v_call: TRBV12-3/TRBV12-4
j_call: TRBJ2-3
cdr3_aa: ASSPQGTAITDTQY

v_call: TRBV20-1
j_call: TRBJ1-5
cdr3_aa: SAGPGDGNQPQH

v_call: TRBV7-9
j_call: TRBJ1-5
cdr3_aa: ASSLSGDQPQH

v_call: TRBV6-1
j_call: TRBJ1-2
cdr3_aa: ASSPIHGTDHGYT

v_call: TRBV6-5
j_call: TRBJ2-5
cdr3_aa: ASSYLTGGDFQY

v_call: TRBV3-1
j_call: TRBJ2-2
cdr3_aa: ASSQVREGELF

v_call: TRBV3-1
j_call: TRBJ2-2
cdr3_aa: ASSQEGRRGELF

v_call: TRBV2
j_call: TRBJ1-2
cdr3_aa: ASSEERGTDYGYT

v_call: TRBV7-9
j_call: TRBJ1-2
cdr3_aa: ASSSQSGGHGYT

v_call: TRBV4-1
j_call: TRBJ2-1
cdr3_aa: ASSPRGLAGSNVQF

v_call: TRBV27
j_call: TRBJ2-1
cdr3_aa: ASTAPGIMHNEQF

v_call: TRBV6-1
j_call: TRBJ2-7
cdr3_aa: ASSDRQGGDEQY

v_call: TRBV28
j_call: TRBJ2-2
cdr3_aa: ASRHRGLANTGELF

v_call: TRBV5-1
j_call: TRBJ1-5
cdr3_aa: ASSPGGVISQPQH

v_call: TRBV27
j_call: TRBJ1-5
cdr3_aa: ASRSIKQGSNQPQH

v_call: TRBV3-1
j_call: TRBJ1-2
cdr3_aa: ASSQDPGPMDYGYT

v_call: TRBV20-1
j_call: TRBJ2-7
cdr3_aa: SVGQASYEQY

v_call: TRBV12-3/TRBV12-4
j_call: TRBJ1-4
cdr3_aa: ASSLRGHVDGEKLF

v_call: TRBV7-3
j_call: TRBJ1-3
cdr3_aa: ASSLRVREVRGNTIY

v_call: TRBV7-9
j_call: TRBJ2-7
cdr3_aa: ASSSFRGRGEQY